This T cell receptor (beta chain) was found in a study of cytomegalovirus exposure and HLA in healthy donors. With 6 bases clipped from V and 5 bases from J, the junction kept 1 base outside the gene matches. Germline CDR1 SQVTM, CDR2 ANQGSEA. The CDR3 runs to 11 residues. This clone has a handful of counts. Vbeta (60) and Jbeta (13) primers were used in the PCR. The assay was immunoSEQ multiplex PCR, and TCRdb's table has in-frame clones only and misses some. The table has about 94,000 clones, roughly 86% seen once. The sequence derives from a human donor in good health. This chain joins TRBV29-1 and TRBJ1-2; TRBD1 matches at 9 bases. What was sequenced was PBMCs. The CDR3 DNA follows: TGCAGCGTACAGGGGGCGTATGGCTACACCTTC. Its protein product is CSVQGAYGYTF.